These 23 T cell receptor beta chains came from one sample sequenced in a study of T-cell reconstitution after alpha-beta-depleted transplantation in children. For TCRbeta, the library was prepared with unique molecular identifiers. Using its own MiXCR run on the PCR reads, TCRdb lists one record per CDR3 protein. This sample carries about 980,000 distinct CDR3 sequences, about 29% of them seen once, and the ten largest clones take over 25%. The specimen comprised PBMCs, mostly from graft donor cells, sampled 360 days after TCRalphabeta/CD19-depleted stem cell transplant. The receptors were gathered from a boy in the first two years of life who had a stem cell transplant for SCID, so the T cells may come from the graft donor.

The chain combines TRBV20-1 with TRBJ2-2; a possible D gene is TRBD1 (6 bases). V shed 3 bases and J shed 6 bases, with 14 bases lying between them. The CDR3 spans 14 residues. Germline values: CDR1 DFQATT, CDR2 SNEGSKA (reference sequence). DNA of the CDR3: TGCAGTGCTAGTTCAAACAGGGTCCCCGGGGAGCTGTTTTTT. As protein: CSASSNRVPGELFF.

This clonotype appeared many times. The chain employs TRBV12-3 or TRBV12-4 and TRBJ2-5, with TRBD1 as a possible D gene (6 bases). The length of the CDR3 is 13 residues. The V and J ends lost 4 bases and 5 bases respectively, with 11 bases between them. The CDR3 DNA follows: TGTGCCAGCAGTTGGGGGCGCGGGGAGACCCAGTACTTC. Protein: CASSWGRGETQYF.

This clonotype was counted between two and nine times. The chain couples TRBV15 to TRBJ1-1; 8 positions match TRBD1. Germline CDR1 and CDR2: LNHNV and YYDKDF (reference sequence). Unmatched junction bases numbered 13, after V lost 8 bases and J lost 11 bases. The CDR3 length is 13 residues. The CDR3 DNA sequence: TGTGCCACCGGGAGACAGGGGAACGGAGGGGCTTTCTTT. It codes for CATGRQGNGGAFF.

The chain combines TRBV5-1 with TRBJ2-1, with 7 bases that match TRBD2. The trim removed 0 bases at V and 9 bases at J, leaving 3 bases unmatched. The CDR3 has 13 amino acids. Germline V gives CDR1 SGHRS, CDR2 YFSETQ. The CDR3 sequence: CASSLAGGIEQFF. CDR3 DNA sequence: TGCGCCAGCAGCTTGGCCGGGGGGATTGAGCAGTTCTTC.

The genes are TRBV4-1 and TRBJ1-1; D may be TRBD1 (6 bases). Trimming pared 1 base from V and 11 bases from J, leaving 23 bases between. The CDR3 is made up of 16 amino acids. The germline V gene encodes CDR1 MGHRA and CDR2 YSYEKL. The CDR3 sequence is CASSQVLSGQGRSAFF. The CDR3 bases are TGCGCCAGCAGCCAAGTCCTAAGTGGGCAGGGGAGGTCGGCTTTCTTT.

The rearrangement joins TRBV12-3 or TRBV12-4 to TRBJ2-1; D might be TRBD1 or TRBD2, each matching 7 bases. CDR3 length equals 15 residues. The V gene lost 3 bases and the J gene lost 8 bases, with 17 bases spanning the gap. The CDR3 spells CASSFQGGVVYEQFF. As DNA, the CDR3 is TGTGCCAGCAGTTTTCAGGGGGGGGTTGTCTATGAGCAGTTCTTC.

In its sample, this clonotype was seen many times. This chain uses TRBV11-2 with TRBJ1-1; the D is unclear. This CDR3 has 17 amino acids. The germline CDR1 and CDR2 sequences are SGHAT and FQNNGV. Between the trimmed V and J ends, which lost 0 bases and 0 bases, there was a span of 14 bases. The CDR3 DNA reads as TGTGCCAGCAGCTTAGATCATTGGGCGCTGATGAACACTGAAGCTTTCTTT. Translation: CASSLDHWALMNTEAFF.

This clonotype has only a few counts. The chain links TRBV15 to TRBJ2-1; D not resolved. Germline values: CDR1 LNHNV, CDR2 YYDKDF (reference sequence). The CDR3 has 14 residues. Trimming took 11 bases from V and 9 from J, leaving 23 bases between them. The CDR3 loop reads CAALWPFSPFEQFF. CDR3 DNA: TGTGCCGCACTTTGGCCTTTTTCGCCTTTTGAGCAGTTCTTC.

CDR3 nucleotide sequence: TGTGCCAGCTCACCCCCCGACAGGGGTAGAAATGAGCAGTTCTTC. Its protein is CASSPPDRGRNEQFF. V usage is TRBV18 and J usage is TRBJ2-1; 8 nucleotides match TRBD1. CDR1 is KGHSH, CDR2 LQKENI, per germline. CDR3 length equals 15 residues. The V gene end was trimmed by 3 bases and the J gene end by 7 bases; junction bases not matched to a gene: 8.

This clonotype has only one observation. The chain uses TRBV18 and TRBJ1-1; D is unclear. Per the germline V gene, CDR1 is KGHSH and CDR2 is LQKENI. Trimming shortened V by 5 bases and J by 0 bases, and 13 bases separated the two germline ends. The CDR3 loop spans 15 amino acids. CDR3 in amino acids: CASSSPVDLNTEAFF. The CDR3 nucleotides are TGTGCCAGCTCATCCCCCGTGGATCTGAACACTGAAGCTTTCTTT.

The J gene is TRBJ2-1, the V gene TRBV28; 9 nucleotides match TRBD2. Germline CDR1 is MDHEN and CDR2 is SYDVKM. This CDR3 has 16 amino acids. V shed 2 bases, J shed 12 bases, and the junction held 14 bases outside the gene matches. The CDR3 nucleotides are TGTGCCAGCAGTTTAATTGGCGGGGGGGCGGGGCTGGCGCAGTTCTTC. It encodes CASSLIGGGAGLAQFF. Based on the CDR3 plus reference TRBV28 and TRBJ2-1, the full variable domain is DVKVTQSSRYLVKRTGEKVFLECVQDMDHENMFWYRQDPGLGLRLIYFSYDVKMKEKGDIPEGYSVSREKKERFSLILESASTNQTSMYLCASSLIGGGAGLAQFFGPGTRLTVL.

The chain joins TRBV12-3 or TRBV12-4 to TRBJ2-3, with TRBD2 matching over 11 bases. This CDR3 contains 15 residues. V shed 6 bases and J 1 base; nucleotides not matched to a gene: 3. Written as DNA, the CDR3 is TGTGCCAGCAGACCGGGACTAGCGGGCACAGATACGCAGTATTTT. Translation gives CASRPGLAGTDTQYF.

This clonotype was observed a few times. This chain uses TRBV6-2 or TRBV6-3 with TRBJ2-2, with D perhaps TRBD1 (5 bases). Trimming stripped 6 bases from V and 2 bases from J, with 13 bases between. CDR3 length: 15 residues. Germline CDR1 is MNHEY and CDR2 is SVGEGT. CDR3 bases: TGTGCCAGCAGAAACGCCCAGGGTAACACCGGGGAGCTGTTTTTT. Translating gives CASRNAQGNTGELFF.

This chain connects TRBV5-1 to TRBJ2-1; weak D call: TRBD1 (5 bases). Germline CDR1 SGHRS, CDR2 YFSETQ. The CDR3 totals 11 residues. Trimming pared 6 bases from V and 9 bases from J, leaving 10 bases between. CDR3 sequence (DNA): TGCGCCAGCAACCAGGGTGTTGAGCAGTTCTTC. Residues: CASNQGVEQFF.

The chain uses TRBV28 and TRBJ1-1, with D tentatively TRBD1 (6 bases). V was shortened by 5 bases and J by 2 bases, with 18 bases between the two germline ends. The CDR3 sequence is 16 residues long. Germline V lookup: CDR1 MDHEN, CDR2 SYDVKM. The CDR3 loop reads CASSPPDRLGNTEAFF. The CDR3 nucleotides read TGTGCCAGCAGTCCCCCAGACAGGTTAGGCAACACTGAAGCTTTCTTT.

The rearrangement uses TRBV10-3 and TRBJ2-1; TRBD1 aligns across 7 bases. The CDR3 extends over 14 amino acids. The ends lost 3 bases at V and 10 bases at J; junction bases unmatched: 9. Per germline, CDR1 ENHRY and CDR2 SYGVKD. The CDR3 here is CAISEDRAIDEQFF. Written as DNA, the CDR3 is TGTGCCATCAGTGAAGACAGGGCAATCGACGAGCAGTTCTTC.

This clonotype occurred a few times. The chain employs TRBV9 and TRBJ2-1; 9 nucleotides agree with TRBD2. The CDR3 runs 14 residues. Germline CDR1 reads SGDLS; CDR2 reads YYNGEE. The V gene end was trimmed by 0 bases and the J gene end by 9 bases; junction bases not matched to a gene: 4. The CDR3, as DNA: TGTGCCAGCAGCGTAGGGACTAGCGTGGGTGAGCAGTTCTTC. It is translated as CASSVGTSVGEQFF.

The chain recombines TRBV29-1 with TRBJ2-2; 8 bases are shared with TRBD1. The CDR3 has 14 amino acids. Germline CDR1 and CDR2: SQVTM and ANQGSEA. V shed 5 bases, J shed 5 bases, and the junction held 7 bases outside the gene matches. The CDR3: CSVRQGAGTGELFF. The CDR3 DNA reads TGCAGCGTTCGGCAGGGGGCAGGAACCGGGGAGCTGTTTTTT.

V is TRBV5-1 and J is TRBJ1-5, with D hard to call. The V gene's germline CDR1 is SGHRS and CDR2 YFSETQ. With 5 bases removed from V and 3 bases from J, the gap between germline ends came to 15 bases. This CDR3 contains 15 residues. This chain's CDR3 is CASSHRDPNNQPQHF. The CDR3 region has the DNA TGCGCCAGCAGTCACCGGGATCCAAACAATCAGCCCCAGCATTTT.

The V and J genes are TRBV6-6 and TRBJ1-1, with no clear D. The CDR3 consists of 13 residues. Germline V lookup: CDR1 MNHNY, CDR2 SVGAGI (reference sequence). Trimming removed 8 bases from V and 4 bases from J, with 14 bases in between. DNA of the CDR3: TGTGCCAGCGTCCCCCCTTCGGGCACTGAAGCTTTCTTT. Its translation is CASVPPSGTEAFF.

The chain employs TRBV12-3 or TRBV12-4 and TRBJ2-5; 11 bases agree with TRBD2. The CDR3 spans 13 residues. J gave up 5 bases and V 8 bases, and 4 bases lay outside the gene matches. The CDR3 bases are TGTGCCAGCCAACTAGCGGGGGTTGAGACCCAGTACTTC. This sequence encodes CASQLAGVETQYF.

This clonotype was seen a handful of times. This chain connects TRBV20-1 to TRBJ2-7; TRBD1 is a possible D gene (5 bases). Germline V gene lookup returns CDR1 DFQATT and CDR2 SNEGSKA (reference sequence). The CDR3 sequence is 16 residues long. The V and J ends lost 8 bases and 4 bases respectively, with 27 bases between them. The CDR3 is CSSGVSSDTRVYEQYF. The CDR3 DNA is TGCAGTTCGGGCGTTAGTAGTGACACCAGGGTATACGAGCAGTACTTC.

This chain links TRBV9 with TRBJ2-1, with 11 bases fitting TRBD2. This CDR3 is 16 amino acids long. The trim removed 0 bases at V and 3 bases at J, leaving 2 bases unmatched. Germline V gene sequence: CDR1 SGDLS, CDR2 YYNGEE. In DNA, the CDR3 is TGTGCCAGCAGCGTAGTCACTAGCGGGAGCTACAATGAGCAGTTCTTC. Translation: CASSVVTSGSYNEQFF.